This is a list of T cell receptor beta chains from one sample in a study of cytomegalovirus exposure and HLA in healthy donors. Method: immunoSEQ multiplex PCR; TCRdb's copy keeps in-frame clones and lacks some. The data hold over 100,000 clones, with about 70% observed a single time. The sequencing sample was made of PBMCs. The receptor source for this set is a male donor in good health and CMV-seronegative. CDR3s include the opening cysteine and the closing phenylalanine or tryptophan. A D gene is named only where the DNA matches it firmly. Clone size is shown for a subset of rows, as once, few, many or a class of expanded clone.

J: TRBJ2-4; size: -; D: TRBD2; V: TRBV9; CDR3: CASSVDGLADIQYF; DNA: TGTGCCAGCAGCGTAGACGGACTAGCGGACATTCAGTACTTC
J: TRBJ2-6; size: -; D: -; V: TRBV7-9; CDR3: CASSLYSGANVLTF; DNA: TGTGCCAGCAGCTTATACTCTGGGGCCAACGTCCTGACTTTC
J: TRBJ2-7; size: -; D: -; V: TRBV21-1; CDR3: CASSAQTTPGLAAYEQYF; DNA: TGTGCCAGCAGCGCACAAACTACGCCGGGACTAGCGGCCTACGAGCAGTACTTC
J: TRBJ2-2; size: -; D: -; V: TRBV27; CDR3: CASTGGYTGELFF; DNA: TGTGCCAGCACCGGAGGGTACACCGGGGAGCTGTTTTTT
J: TRBJ2-2; size: -; D: TRBD2; V: TRBV7-7; CDR3: CASSLTSGGTGELFF; DNA: TGTGCTAGCAGCTTAACTAGCGGTGGTACCGGGGAGCTGTTTTTT
J: TRBJ1-2; size: few; D: -; V: TRBV27; CDR3: CASRIRLGGYTF; DNA: TGTGCCAGCAGGATCCGTCTAGGCGGCTACACCTTC
J: TRBJ1-1; size: once; D: -; V: TRBV6-1; CDR3: CASSEWSRNTEAFF; DNA: TGTGCCAGCAGTGAATGGTCGAGAAACACTGAAGCTTTCTTT
J: TRBJ2-1; size: -; D: -; V: TRBV10-3; CDR3: CAISDANEQFF; DNA: TGTGCCATCAGTGACGCGAATGAGCAGTTCTTC
J: TRBJ2-7; size: -; D: -; V: TRBV4-3; CDR3: CASSQDNPGPYEQYF; DNA: TGCGCCAGCAGCCAAGACAATCCAGGTCCCTACGAGCAGTACTTC
J: TRBJ2-1; size: -; D: TRBD1; V: TRBV9; CDR3: CASSVGEGQVIYNEQFF; DNA: TGTGCCAGCAGCGTAGGAGAGGGACAGGTTATCTACAATGAGCAGTTCTTC
J: TRBJ2-1; size: -; D: TRBD1; V: TRBV4-3; CDR3: CASSWGQFYNEQFF; DNA: TGCGCCAGCAGCTGGGGACAGTTCTACAATGAGCAGTTCTTC
J: TRBJ2-1; size: -; D: -; V: TRBV2; CDR3: CASNLIGSSYNEQFF; DNA: TGTGCCAGCAACCTGATAGGGAGCTCCTACAATGAGCAGTTCTTC
J: TRBJ1-4; size: -; D: TRBD1; V: TRBV6-6; CDR3: CASRTGSGTNEKLFF; DNA: TGTGCCAGCAGGACAGGGAGTGGGACTAATGAAAAACTGTTTTTT
J: TRBJ2-5; size: once; D: TRBD2; V: TRBV4-3; CDR3: CASSQVFRGGETQYF; DNA: TGCGCCAGCAGCCAAGTCTTTCGCGGGGGAGAGACCCAGTACTTC
J: TRBJ1-6; size: -; D: -; V: TRBV27; CDR3: CASSLRGGFSYNSPLHF; DNA: TGTGCCAGCAGTTTACGGGGGGGCTTCTCCTATAATTCACCCCTCCACTTT